The 18 T cell receptor beta chains below come from one sample, sequenced in a study of metastatic and nonmetastatic thyroid tumors. MiXCR was used by TCRdb to re-call the PCR reads. Here the sample spans 30,000 to 35,000 clones, about 15% being singletons. All patients were treatment-naive before thyroid surgery. Sequenced input: blood. These receptors were taken from a female donor with papillary thyroid cancer or a benign thyroid nodule (not recorded which). Some clones in this sample may be carry-over from other donors' samples.

This clone appeared many times. The chain uses TRBV5-1 and TRBJ2-2; the D is unclear. V was pared by 3 bases and J by 5 bases, with 23 bases between. Germline CDR1 SGHRS, CDR2 YFSETQ. The CDR3 totals 18 residues. The DNA of the CDR3 is TGCGCCAGCAGCTCGGCCTCCGTCTGGGGATTCGTAACCGGGGAGCTGTTTTTT. This translates into CASSSASVWGFVTGELFF. The full variable domain, its missing parts supplied by reference TRBV5-1 and TRBJ2-2, is KAGVTQTPRYLIKTRGQQVTLSCSPISGHRSVSWYQQTPGQGLQFLFEYFSETQRNKGNFPGRFSGRQFSNSRSEMNVSTLELGDSALYLCASSSASVWGFVTGELFFGEGSRLTVL.

This clone is labeled medium-sized. The chain recombines TRBV20-1 with TRBJ2-7, with 7 bases aligning to TRBD1. V dropped 5 bases and J dropped 3; count of bases not matched to a gene: 7. The CDR3 runs 13 residues. Looked up from germline, CDR1 is DFQATT and CDR2 is SNEGSKA (reference sequence). CDR3 in amino acids: CSAPGTVIYEQYF. The CDR3 DNA sequence: TGCAGTGCTCCCGGGACAGTTATCTACGAGCAGTACTTC.

This clone has ten or more counts. This chain uses TRBV6-5 with TRBJ1-2; the D gene is possibly TRBD1 (6 bases). The germline V gene has CDR1 MNHEY and CDR2 SVGAGI. V dropped 0 bases and J dropped 4 bases, with 12 bases sitting between them. The CDR3 runs 15 residues. CDR3 sequence: CASSYSGEGVYGYTF. CDR3 nucleotide sequence: TGTGCCAGCAGTTACTCTGGGGAGGGGGTCTATGGCTACACCTTC.

This clone was detected many times. The CDR3 region is CASSLSGTRNNEQFF. The CDR3 DNA reads as TGTGCCAGCAGTTTATCGGGGACTAGGAACAATGAGCAGTTCTTC. The chain carries TRBV27 and TRBJ2-1; 8 nucleotides match TRBD2. Per germline, CDR1 MNHEY and CDR2 SMNVEV (reference sequence). The CDR3 loop spans 15 amino acids. Losses at the gene ends were 0 bases for V and 5 bases for J; bases not matched to a gene: 3.

In its sample, this clone was seen many times. The chain employs TRBV5-1 and TRBJ1-2; D remains unclear. CDR3 length: 14 amino acids. Germline CDR1 reads SGHRS; CDR2 reads YFSETQ. The V gene lost 4 bases and the J gene lost 4 bases, with 14 bases spanning the gap. The CDR3: CASSPERGTYGYTF. CDR3 coding DNA: TGCGCCAGCAGCCCGGAGCGGGGAACCTATGGCTACACCTTC. The whole variable domain, filled in from reference TRBV5-1 and TRBJ1-2, reads KAGVTQTPRYLIKTRGQQVTLSCSPISGHRSVSWYQQTPGQGLQFLFEYFSETQRNKGNFPGRFSGRQFSNSRSEMNVSTLELGDSALYLCASSPERGTYGYTFGSGTRLTVV.

There are many counts of this clone. The chain couples TRBV7-3 to TRBJ2-3, with 7 bases lining up with TRBD1. The CDR3 is 15 amino acids. The germline gives CDR1 SGHTA, CDR2 FQGTGA. V dropped 5 bases and J dropped 3; count of bases not matched to a gene: 8. The CDR3 DNA reads TGTGCCAGCAGCGCACAGGGGTCTCGTACAGATACGCAGTATTTT. It yields the protein CASSAQGSRTDTQYF.

This clone was counted at least ten times. This chain links TRBV7-9 with TRBJ2-3; TRBD2 matches at 7 bases. V shed 6 bases and J 2 bases; nucleotides not matched to a gene: 5. This CDR3 region has 14 residues. The germline V gene encodes CDR1 SEHNR and CDR2 FQNEAQ (reference sequence). CDR3 loop: CASSRLAATDTQYF. CDR3 nucleotides: TGTGCCAGCAGTAGGCTAGCGGCCACAGATACGCAGTATTTT.

This clone was picked up many times. A much larger clone sits a single nucleotide away, making a read error possible. The V and J genes are TRBV6-1 and TRBJ1-6; 11 bases match TRBD1. Trimming removed 3 bases from V and 13 bases from J; junction bases left unmatched: 5. Germline V gene data show CDR1 as MNHNS and CDR2 as SASEGT. CDR3 length: 14 amino acids. CDR3 nucleotide sequence: TGTGCCAGCAGTGACGGGACAGGGGGTTCGCCCCTCCACTTT. Its protein product is CASSDGTGGSPLHF.

In its sample, this clone was seen many times. One base away lies a much larger clone, so this may be a sequencing read error. The conserved final phenylalanine or tryptophan is absent from the CDR3, which likely points to a read error. CDR3 in amino acids: CATSRDQGNNQPQHS. Written as DNA, the CDR3 is TGTGCCACCAGCAGAGACCAGGGTAACAATCAGCCCCAGCATTCT. The genes are TRBV15 and TRBJ1-5, with D perhaps matching TRBD1 (5 bases). Trimming stripped 0 bases from V and 3 bases from J, with 9 bases between. Germline CDR1 LNHNV, CDR2 YYDKDF (reference sequence). This CDR3 comprises 15 residues.

This clone was found many times. The V and J genes are TRBV12-3 or TRBV12-4 and TRBJ1-2, with D tentatively TRBD1 (5 bases). V was cut by 7 bases and J by 4 bases, with 7 bases left in between. The CDR3 extends over 11 amino acids. CDR3 bases: TGTGCCAGCAAGGGACTCTATGGCTACACCTTC. This sequence encodes CASKGLYGYTF.

This clone appeared a few times. At the DNA level, this CDR3 is encoded by other sequences in the same sample as well. This sequence joins TRBV28 and TRBJ2-7, with D perhaps TRBD1 (5 bases). V shed 7 bases and J shed 2 bases, with 12 bases lying between them. From germline, CDR1 is MDHEN and CDR2 SYDVKM. The CDR3 is 13 amino acids. DNA for the CDR3: TGTGCCAGCACCCCAAGGGGCACCTACGAGCAGTACTTC. This codes for CASTPRGTYEQYF.

This clone has a count of ten or more. V usage is TRBV28 and J usage is TRBJ1-2; TRBD1 matches 10 bases. V trimming: 8 bases; J trimming: 5 bases; junction bases outside the gene matches: 2. The V gene's germline CDR1 is MDHEN and CDR2 SYDVKM. The CDR3 is 12 amino acids. Here the CDR3 DNA reads TGTGCCAGCGAGGGACAGGGGTATGGCTACACCTTC. Amino acid sequence: CASEGQGYGYTF.

This clone came up many times. Distinct nucleotide sequences in the sample also encode this CDR3. The gene calls are TRBV28 and TRBJ2-7; tentatively, D is TRBD2 (5 bases). CDR1 is MDHEN and CDR2 is SYDVKM in the germline V gene. This CDR3 has 11 residues. The germline V and J ends were trimmed by 8 bases and 4 bases, with 9 bases remaining between them. The CDR3: CASVGVYEQYF. The CDR3 DNA follows: TGTGCCAGCGTCGGGGTTTACGAGCAGTACTTC.

As for this clone: The CDR3 end shows no conserved phenylalanine or tryptophan, and so a read error is likely. J is TRBJ2-7 and V is TRBV7-8; D is perhaps TRBD2 (6 bases). The V gene's germline CDR1 is SGHVS and CDR2 FQNEAQ. The length of the CDR3 is 15 residues. Deletions cut 1 base from V and 5 bases from J, with 15 bases between. CDR3 DNA sequence: TGTGCCAGCAGCTTAGGCCGGGGAGGCCCCCACGAGCAGTACCTC. The encoded protein is CASSLGRGGPHEQYL.

This clone appeared many times. This rearrangement joins TRBV29-1 to TRBJ2-1, with D perhaps given as TRBD1 or TRBD2 (5 bases each). The V gene's germline CDR1 is SQVTM and CDR2 ANQGSEA. The length of the CDR3 is 14 residues. V gave up 6 bases and J gave up 5 bases, with 17 bases separating them. The chain's CDR3 is CSVGAILVDNEQFF. CDR3 coding DNA: TGCAGCGTCGGGGCGATACTAGTTGACAATGAGCAGTTCTTC.

As to this clone: One base away lies a much larger clone, so this may be a sequencing read error. This sequence joins TRBV5-1 and TRBJ2-5; D tentatively fits TRBD1 or TRBD2 (5 bases each). The germline V gene encodes CDR1 SGHRS and CDR2 YFSETQ. The CDR3 is 14 residues long. The CDR3 protein is CASSLEWGRETKYF. The CDR3 region has the DNA TGCGCCAGCAGCTTGGAGTGGGGACGAGAGACCAAGTACTTC.

This clone was picked up a small number of times. V usage is TRBV6-6 and J usage is TRBJ2-3; D gene uncertain. This CDR3 has 13 residues. CDR1 is MNHNY and CDR2 is SVGAGI in the germline V gene (reference sequence). Trimming pared 0 bases from V and 8 bases from J, leaving 9 bases between. In nucleotides, the CDR3 is TGTGCCAGCAGTTACTCCAGCCTCTGTACGCAGTATTTT. Amino acid sequence: CASSYSSLCTQYF.

This rearrangement joins TRBV20-1 to TRBJ1-2; TRBD1 matches 8 bases. With V trimmed by 6 bases and J by 3 bases, 9 bases remained unmatched. Germline V gives CDR1 DFQATT, CDR2 SNEGSKA (reference sequence). The CDR3 sequence is 14 residues long. This CDR3 reads CSALQGGADYGYTF. The CDR3 nucleotides read TGCAGTGCCCTACAGGGGGGCGCGGACTATGGCTACACCTTC.